This T cell receptor beta chain is drawn from a study of blood T cell repertoires in COVID-19. Study-wide background: COVID-19 samples from acute and convalescent phases originated in the United States, Italy and Spain.

The table came from immunoSEQ multiplex PCR; TCRdb's copy has only in-frame clones and leaves some out. The profile shows 400,000 to 450,000 clones, 80% to 95% of them singletons. The V gene's germline CDR1 is MNHEY and CDR2 SMNVEV (reference sequence). V lost 5 bases to trimming and J lost 0 bases; unmatched junction nucleotides: 6. This CDR3 is built from 15 residues. Material: PBMCs or T cells enriched from blood (not recorded which). The chain recombines TRBV27 with TRBJ1-2; 7 bases agree with TRBD1. The TCR comes from a man between 18 and 29 years old who had recovered from COVID-19. CDR3 in DNA: TGTGCCAGCAGTAGAGGGGACAGAACTAACTATGGCTACACCTTC. Translated, it gives CASSRGDRTNYGYTF.